A single sample gave rise to the 18 T cell receptor beta chains below, sequenced in a study of early T cells in non-severe SARS-CoV-2 infection. In TCRdb, the 5' RACE reads were re-called with MiXCR into one record per CDR3 protein. The sample shows tens of thousands of distinct CDR3 sequences, under 8% of them seen only once. The source was whole blood, collected at baseline. Source of these receptors: an adult who was a healthcare worker with PCR-confirmed SARS-CoV-2 infection or an uninfected control (not recorded which).

Worth noting for this clonotype: The junction does not match germline at one end; this may be a read error. The chain uses TRBV7-7 and TRBJ2-1; possibly TRBD1 or TRBD2 for D (6 bases each). This CDR3 region has 15 residues. From germline, CDR1 is SSHAT and CDR2 FNYEAQ (reference sequence). The CDR3 sequence: CASSLGGGQYNEQFF. The CDR3 DNA reads TGTGCTAGCAGCTTAGGTGGGGGGCAATACAATGAGCAGTTCTTC. The full variable domain, with the rest looked up from reference TRBV7-7 and TRBJ2-1, is GAGVSQSPRYKVTKRGQDVTLRCDPISSHATLYWYQQALGQGPEFLTYFNYEAQPDKSGLPSDRFSAERPEGSISTLTIQRTEQRDSAMYRCASSLGGGQYNEQFFGPGTRLTVL.

This clonotype was observed a few times. The chain links TRBV7-2 to TRBJ2-3; maybe TRBD2 (7 bases). V was trimmed by 4 bases and J by 4 bases, leaving 18 bases between them. The CDR3 is 16 residues long. CDR1 and CDR2 (germline): SGHTA, FQGNSA. In DNA form, the CDR3 reads TGTGCCAGCAGCTCTAAAGTGCGGGGGCGGGCAGATACGCAGTATTTT. Translated: CASSSKVRGRADTQYF. Complete variable domain (other parts from reference TRBV7-2 and TRBJ2-3): GAGVSQSPSNKVTEKGKDVELRCDPISGHTALYWYRQSLGQGLEFLIYFQGNSAPDKSGLPSDRFSAERTGGSVSTLTIQRTQQEDSAVYLCASSSKVRGRADTQYFGPGTRLTVL.

This clonotype was picked up many times. V is TRBV6-5 and J is TRBJ2-3; 7 bases are shared with TRBD1. The CDR3 length is 14 residues. Germline CDR1 is MNHEY and CDR2 is SVGAGI. V gave up 5 bases and J gave up 4 bases; unmatched junction bases: 6. The CDR3 DNA sequence: TGTGCCAGCAGTCACGGGACAGACTCAGATACGCAGTATTTT. Residues: CASSHGTDSDTQYF.

The chain is built from TRBV11-2 and TRBJ2-7; the D is unclear. The germline V and J ends were trimmed by 0 bases and 3 bases, with 9 bases remaining between them. This CDR3 spans 14 amino acids. Germline V lookup: CDR1 SGHAT, CDR2 FQNNGV. The CDR3 nucleotides are TGTGCCAGCAGCTTAGAGGCAGGCAGCTACGAGCAGTACTTC. Translation: CASSLEAGSYEQYF.

This clonotype was seen a handful of times. The V gene is TRBV3-1, the J gene TRBJ2-1; 10 bases are shared with TRBD1. This CDR3 comprises 15 residues. The germline V gene encodes CDR1 LGHDT and CDR2 YNNKEL (reference sequence). After removal of 3 bases from V and 6 bases from J, the junction contained 5 bases not matched to a gene. As DNA, the CDR3 is TGTGCCAGCAGCCATTCGGACAGGGGGAGCAATGAGCAGTTCTTC. This gives the protein CASSHSDRGSNEQFF.

This clonotype was observed a few times. This chain joins TRBV28 and TRBJ2-7, with TRBD1 matching over 9 bases. With 2 bases clipped from V and 1 base from J, the junction kept 3 bases outside the gene matches. The germline V gene has CDR1 MDHEN and CDR2 SYDVKM. The length of the CDR3 is 15 residues. The CDR3 DNA is TGTGCCAGCAGTTTACTGGGACAGGGTTCCTACGAGCAGTACTTC. It codes for CASSLLGQGSYEQYF. Filled out from reference TRBV28 and TRBJ2-7, the complete variable domain reads DVKVTQSSRYLVKRTGEKVFLECVQDMDHENMFWYRQDPGLGLRLIYFSYDVKMKEKGDIPEGYSVSREKKERFSLILESASTNQTSMYLCASSLLGQGSYEQYFGPGTRLTVT.

The V call is TRBV5-4, the J call TRBJ2-7; D is possibly TRBD2 (6 bases). V lost 2 bases, J lost 2 bases, and 14 bases lay in between. CDR3 size: 15 residues. Germline V gene sequence: CDR1 SGHNT, CDR2 YYREEE (reference sequence). CDR3 protein: CASSFRDWIAYEQYF. The DNA for the CDR3 is TGTGCCAGCAGCTTCCGGGACTGGATAGCCTACGAGCAGTACTTC.

The chain couples TRBV7-9 to TRBJ1-1, with D possibly matching TRBD1 (6 bases). This CDR3 is built from 16 residues. Trimming took 1 base from V and 0 from J, leaving 12 bases between them. Germline-derived CDR1 and CDR2 are SEHNR and FQNEAQ (reference sequence). DNA of the CDR3: TGTGCCAGCAGCTTAGGGCAGGGGAGGATGAACACTGAAGCTTTCTTT. Translated, it gives CASSLGQGRMNTEAFF.

CDR3 in DNA: TGTGCCAGCAGCCAGACTAGAGATGAGCAGTTCTTC. It encodes CASSQTRDEQFF. V gene TRBV9 combines with J gene TRBJ2-1; D might be TRBD2 (6 bases). Trimming took 4 bases from V and 8 from J, leaving 10 bases between them. The CDR3 sequence is 12 residues long. Germline CDR1 reads SGDLS; CDR2 reads YYNGEE.

As regards this clonotype: A read error is possible here, since a much larger clone lies one base away. The chain has TRBV7-9 and TRBJ2-3; D perhaps matches TRBD2 (6 bases). Per the germline V gene, CDR1 is SEHNR and CDR2 is FQNEAQ (reference sequence). This CDR3 comprises 14 residues. In DNA form, the CDR3 reads TGTGCCAGCAGCCCAAGGGGAGGCACGGATACGCAGTATTTT. Protein product: CASSPRGGTDTQYF.

The sample holds many counts of this clonotype. The gene calls are TRBV29-1 and TRBJ1-1; D remains ambiguous. The V gene's germline CDR1 is SQVTM and CDR2 ANQGSEA. There are 12 residues in the CDR3. V was trimmed by 3 bases and J by 6 bases, leaving 11 bases between them. CDR3 sequence (DNA): TGCAGCGTTGATTTAGGTTTCCCTGAAGCTTTCTTT. Translated, it gives CSVDLGFPEAFF.

This clonotype was detected many times. V and J are TRBV29-1 and TRBJ2-6; maybe TRBD1 (6 bases). V was shortened by 5 bases and J by 2 bases, with 10 bases between the two germline ends. The CDR3 is 14 residues long. CDR1 and CDR2 from the germline V gene are SQVTM and ANQGSEA. The CDR3 here is CSVRGGAGANVLTF. In DNA, the CDR3 is TGCAGCGTTAGAGGGGGAGCTGGGGCCAACGTCCTGACTTTC.

There are a few counts of this clonotype. The V and J genes are TRBV5-4 and TRBJ2-5; no definite D call. Germline CDR1 is SGHNT and CDR2 is YYREEE (reference sequence). Deletions cut 5 bases from V and 3 bases from J, with 14 bases between. This CDR3 region has 14 residues. CDR3 coding DNA: TGTGCCAGCAGTTCGGACCGGCGGAAAGAGACCCAGTACTTC. Protein: CASSSDRRKETQYF.

The table lists this clonotype with many counts. The V gene is TRBV15, the J gene TRBJ2-7; either TRBD1 or TRBD2 may fit D (5 bases each). With 8 bases removed from V and 12 bases from J, the gap between germline ends came to 17 bases. Germline V gene data show CDR1 as LNHNV and CDR2 as YYDKDF (reference sequence). The CDR3 totals 11 residues. The CDR3 nucleotides are TGTGCCACCGGCTCTGGGGGTCGCGGGTACTTC. Its protein is CATGSGGRGYF.

This clonotype was counted ten times or more. V is TRBV20-1 and J is TRBJ2-2; either TRBD1 or TRBD2 may fit D (5 bases each). V lost 4 bases and J 0 bases, leaving 9 bases between the germline ends. Germline V gene sequence: CDR1 DFQATT, CDR2 SNEGSKA (reference sequence). This CDR3 has 14 residues. The CDR3: CSATEGTNTGELFF. CDR3 bases: TGCAGTGCTACTGAGGGGACGAACACCGGGGAGCTGTTTTTT.

The chain joins TRBV5-1 to TRBJ2-3; 11 nucleotides match TRBD2. Germline V gene lookup returns CDR1 SGHRS and CDR2 YFSETQ. J was trimmed by 3 bases and V by 1 base; bases with no gene match: 10. This CDR3 has 18 amino acids. In DNA, the CDR3 is TGCGCCAGCAGCTTGTTGCGGCTAGCGGGGGGATTGACAGATACGCAGTATTTT. Translating gives CASSLLRLAGGLTDTQYF.

This clonotype was recorded a few times. CDR3 sequence: CASSFRGNYGYTF. CDR3 sequence (DNA): TGTGCCAGCAGCTTCAGGGGTAACTATGGCTACACCTTC. The chain carries TRBV7-8 and TRBJ1-2, with D maybe TRBD1 (6 bases). CDR1 is SGHVS and CDR2 is FQNEAQ in the germline V gene. CDR3 length: 13 residues. V was cut by 3 bases and J by 1 base, with 6 bases left in between.

This clonotype has at least ten counts. The rearrangement joins TRBV10-3 to TRBJ2-3, with D uncertain. V dropped 2 bases and J dropped 0 bases, with 9 bases sitting between them. This CDR3 has 15 amino acids. Germline-derived CDR1 and CDR2 are ENHRY and SYGVKD. The CDR3 region has the DNA TGTGCCATCAGTGAGCCTCCATTAAGCACAGATACGCAGTATTTT. This translates into CAISEPPLSTDTQYF.